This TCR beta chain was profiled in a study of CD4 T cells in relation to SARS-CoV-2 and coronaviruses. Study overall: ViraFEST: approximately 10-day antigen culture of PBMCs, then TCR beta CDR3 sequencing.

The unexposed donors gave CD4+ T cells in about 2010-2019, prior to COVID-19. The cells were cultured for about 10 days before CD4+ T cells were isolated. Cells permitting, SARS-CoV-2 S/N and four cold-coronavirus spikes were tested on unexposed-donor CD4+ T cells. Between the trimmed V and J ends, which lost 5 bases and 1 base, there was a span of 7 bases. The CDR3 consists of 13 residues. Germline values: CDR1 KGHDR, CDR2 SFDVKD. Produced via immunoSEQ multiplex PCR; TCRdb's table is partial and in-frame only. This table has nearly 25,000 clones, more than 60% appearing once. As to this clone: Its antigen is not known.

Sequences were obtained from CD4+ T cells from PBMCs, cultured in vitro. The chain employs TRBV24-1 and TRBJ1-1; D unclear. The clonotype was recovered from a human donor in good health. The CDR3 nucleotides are TGTGCCACCAGTGTTAAGGGGAACACTGAAGCTTTCTTT. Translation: CATSVKGNTEAFF.